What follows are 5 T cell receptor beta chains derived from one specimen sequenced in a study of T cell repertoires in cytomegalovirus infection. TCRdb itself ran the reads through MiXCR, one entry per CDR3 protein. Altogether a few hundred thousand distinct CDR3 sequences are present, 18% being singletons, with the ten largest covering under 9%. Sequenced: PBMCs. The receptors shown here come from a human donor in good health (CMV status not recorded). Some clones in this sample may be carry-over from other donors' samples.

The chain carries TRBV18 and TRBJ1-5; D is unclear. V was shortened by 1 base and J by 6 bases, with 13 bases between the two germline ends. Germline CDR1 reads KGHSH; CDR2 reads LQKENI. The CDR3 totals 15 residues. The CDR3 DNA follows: TGTGCCAGCTCACCACTGCCAGGTCAACTTCAGCCCCAGCATTTT. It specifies CASSPLPGQLQPQHF.

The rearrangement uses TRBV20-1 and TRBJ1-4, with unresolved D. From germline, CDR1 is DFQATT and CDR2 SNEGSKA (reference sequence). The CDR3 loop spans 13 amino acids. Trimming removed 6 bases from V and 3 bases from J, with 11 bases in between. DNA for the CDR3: TGCAGTGCCCGGGAGATGCCTAATGAAAAACTGTTTTTT. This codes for CSAREMPNEKLFF.

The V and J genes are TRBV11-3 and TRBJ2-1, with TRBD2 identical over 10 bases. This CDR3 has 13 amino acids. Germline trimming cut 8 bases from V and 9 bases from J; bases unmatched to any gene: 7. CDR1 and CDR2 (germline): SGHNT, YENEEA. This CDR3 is CASRGLAASEQFF. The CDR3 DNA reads TGTGCCAGCCGCGGACTAGCGGCTTCTGAGCAGTTCTTC.

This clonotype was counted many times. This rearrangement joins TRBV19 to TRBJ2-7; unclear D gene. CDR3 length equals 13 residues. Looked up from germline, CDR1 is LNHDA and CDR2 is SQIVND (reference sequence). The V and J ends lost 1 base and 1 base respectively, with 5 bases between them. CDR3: CASSIVPSYEQYF. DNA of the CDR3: TGTGCCAGTAGTATAGTCCCATCCTACGAGCAGTACTTC. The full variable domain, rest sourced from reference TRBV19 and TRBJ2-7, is DGGITQSPKYLFRKEGQNVTLSCEQNLNHDAMYWYRQDPGQGLRLIYYSQIVNDFQKGDIAEGYSVSREKKESFPLTVTSAQKNPTAFYLCASSIVPSYEQYFGPGTRLTVT.

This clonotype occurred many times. The CDR3 region has the DNA TGTGCCAGCAGCGGGGACGACACAGATACGCAGTATTTT. It is translated as CASSGDDTDTQYF. The V gene is TRBV2, the J gene TRBJ2-3; either TRBD1 or TRBD2 may supply D (5 bases each). Germline CDR1 and CDR2: SNHLY and FYNNEI. Trimming left V 6 bases short and J 2 bases short, with 9 bases between. This CDR3 comprises 13 residues.